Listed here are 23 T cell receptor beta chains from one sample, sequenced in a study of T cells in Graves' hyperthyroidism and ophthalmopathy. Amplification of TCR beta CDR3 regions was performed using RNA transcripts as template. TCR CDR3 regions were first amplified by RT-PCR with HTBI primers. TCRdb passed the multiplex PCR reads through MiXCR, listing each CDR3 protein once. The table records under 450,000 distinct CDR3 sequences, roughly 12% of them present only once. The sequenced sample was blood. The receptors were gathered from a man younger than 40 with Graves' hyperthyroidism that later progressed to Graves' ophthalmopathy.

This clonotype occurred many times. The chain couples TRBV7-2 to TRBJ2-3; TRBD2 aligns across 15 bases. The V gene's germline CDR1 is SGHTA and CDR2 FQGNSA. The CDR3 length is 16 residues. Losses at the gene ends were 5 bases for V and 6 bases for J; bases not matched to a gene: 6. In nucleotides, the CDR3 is TGTGCCAGCAGCCGAGGACTAGCGGGGGGGCGTGATACGCAGTATTTT. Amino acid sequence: CASSRGLAGGRDTQYF.

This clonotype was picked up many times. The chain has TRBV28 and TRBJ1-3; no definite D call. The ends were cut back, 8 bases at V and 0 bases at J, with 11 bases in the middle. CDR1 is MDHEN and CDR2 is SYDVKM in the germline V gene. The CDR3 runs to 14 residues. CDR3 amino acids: CASEHRGSGNTIYF. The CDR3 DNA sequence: TGTGCCAGCGAACATCGCGGCTCTGGAAACACCATATATTTT.

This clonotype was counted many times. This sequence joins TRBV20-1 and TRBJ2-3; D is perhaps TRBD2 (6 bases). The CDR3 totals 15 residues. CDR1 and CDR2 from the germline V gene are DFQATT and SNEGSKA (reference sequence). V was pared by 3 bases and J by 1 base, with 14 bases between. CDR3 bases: TGCAGTGCTAGTGGGAGGCCTCGGGGCACAGATACGCAGTATTTT. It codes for CSASGRPRGTDTQYF.

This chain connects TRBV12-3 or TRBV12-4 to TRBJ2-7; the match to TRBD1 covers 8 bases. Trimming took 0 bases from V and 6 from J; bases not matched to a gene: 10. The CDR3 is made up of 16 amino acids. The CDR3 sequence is CASSLADRVFVTEQYF. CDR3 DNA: TGTGCCAGCAGTTTAGCGGACAGGGTGTTTGTCACCGAGCAGTACTTC.

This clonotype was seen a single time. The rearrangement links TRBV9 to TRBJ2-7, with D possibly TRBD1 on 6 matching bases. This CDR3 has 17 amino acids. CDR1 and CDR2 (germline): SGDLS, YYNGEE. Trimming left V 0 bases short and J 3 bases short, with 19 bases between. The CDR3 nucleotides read TGTGCCAGCAGCGTAGAGGGGGTCGGGGACACCCTCTACGAGCAGTACTTC. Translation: CASSVEGVGDTLYEQYF.

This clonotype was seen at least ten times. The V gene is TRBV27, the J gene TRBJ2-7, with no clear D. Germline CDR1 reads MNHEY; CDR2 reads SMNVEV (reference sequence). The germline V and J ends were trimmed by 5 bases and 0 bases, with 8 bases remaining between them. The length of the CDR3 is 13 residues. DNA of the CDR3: TGTGCCAGCAGTCTACAGCACTCCTACGAGCAGTACTTC. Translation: CASSLQHSYEQYF.

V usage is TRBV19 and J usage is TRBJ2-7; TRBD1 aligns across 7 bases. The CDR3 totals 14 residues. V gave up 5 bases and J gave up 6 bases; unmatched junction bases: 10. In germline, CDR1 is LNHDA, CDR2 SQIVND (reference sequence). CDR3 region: CASSSRGTATEQYF. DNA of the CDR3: TGTGCCAGTAGTTCCCGAGGGACAGCGACCGAGCAGTACTTC.

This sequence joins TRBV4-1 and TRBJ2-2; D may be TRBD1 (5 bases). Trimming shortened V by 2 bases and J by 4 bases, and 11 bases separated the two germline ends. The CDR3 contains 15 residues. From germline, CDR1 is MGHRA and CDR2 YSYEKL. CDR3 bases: TGCGCCAGCAGCCAATACCCCAGGGTCACCGGGGAGCTGTTTTTT. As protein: CASSQYPRVTGELFF.

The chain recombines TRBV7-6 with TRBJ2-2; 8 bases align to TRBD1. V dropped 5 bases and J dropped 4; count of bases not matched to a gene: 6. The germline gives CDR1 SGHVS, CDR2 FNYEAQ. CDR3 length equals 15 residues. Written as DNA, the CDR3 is TGTGCCAGCAGCCCAGGGGGCTTTAGCACCGGGGAGCTGTTTTTT. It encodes CASSPGGFSTGELFF.

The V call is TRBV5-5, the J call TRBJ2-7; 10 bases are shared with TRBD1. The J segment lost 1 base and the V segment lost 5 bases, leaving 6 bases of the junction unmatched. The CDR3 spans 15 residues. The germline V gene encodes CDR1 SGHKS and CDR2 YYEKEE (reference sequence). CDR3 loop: CASRDRDRGSYEQYF. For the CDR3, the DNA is TGTGCCAGCAGGGACCGGGACAGGGGTTCCTACGAGCAGTACTTC.

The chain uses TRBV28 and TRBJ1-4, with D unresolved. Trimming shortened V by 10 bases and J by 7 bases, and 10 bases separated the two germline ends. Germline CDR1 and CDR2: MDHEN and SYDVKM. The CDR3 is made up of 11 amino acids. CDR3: CATFGFEKLFF. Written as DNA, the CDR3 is TGTGCCACGTTCGGATTTGAAAAACTGTTTTTT.

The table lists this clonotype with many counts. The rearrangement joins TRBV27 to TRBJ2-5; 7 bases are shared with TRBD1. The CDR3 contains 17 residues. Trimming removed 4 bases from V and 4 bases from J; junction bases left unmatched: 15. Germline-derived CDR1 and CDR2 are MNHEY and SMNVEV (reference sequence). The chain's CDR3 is CASSSRQGTSRIETQYF. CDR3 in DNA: TGTGCCAGCAGTTCTCGACAGGGTACTTCCCGAATAGAGACCCAGTACTTC.

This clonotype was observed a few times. The DNA of the CDR3 is TGTGCCAGCAGCCCCCTTCAGGGGGCCCTCACAGATACGCAGTATTTT. This encodes CASSPLQGALTDTQYF. This sequence joins TRBV7-9 and TRBJ2-3; 8 nucleotides align to TRBD1. This CDR3 has 16 residues. V lost 5 bases and J lost 2; bases outside the gene matches: 9. Germline lookup yields CDR1 SEHNR and CDR2 FQNEAQ (reference sequence).

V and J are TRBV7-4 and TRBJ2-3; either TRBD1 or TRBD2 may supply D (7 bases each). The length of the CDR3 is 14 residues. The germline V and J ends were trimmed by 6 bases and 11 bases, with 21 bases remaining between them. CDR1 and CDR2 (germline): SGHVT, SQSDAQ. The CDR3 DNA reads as TGTGCCAGCAGTTCCAGGGGGGGCCGAGTTAAGCAGTATTTT. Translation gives CASSSRGGRVKQYF. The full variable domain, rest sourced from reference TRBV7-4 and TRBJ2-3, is GAGVSQSPRYKVAKRGRDVALRCDSISGHVTLYWYRQTLGQGSEVLTYSQSDAQRDKSGRPSGRFSAERPERSVSTLKIQRTEQGDSAVYLCASSSRGGRVKQYFGPGTRLTVL.

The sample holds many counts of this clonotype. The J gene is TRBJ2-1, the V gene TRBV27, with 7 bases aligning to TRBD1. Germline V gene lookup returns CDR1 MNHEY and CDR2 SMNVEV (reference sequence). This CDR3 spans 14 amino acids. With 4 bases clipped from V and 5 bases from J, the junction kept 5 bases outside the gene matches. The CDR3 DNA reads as TGTGCCAGCAGTTGGGACAGACCGCACAATGAGCAGTTCTTC. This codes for CASSWDRPHNEQFF.

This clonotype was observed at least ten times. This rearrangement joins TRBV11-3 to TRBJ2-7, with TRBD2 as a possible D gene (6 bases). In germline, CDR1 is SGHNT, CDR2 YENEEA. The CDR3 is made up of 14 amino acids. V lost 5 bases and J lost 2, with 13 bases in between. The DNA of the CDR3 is TGTGCCAGCAGCACCCGGACTAAGACCTACGAGCAGTACTTC. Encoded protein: CASSTRTKTYEQYF.

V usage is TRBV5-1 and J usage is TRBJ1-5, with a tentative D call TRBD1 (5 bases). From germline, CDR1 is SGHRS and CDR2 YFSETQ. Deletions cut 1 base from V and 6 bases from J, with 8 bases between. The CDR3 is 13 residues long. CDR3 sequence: CASSLRGTQPQHF. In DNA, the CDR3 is TGCGCCAGCAGCTTGCGAGGGACTCAGCCCCAGCATTTT.

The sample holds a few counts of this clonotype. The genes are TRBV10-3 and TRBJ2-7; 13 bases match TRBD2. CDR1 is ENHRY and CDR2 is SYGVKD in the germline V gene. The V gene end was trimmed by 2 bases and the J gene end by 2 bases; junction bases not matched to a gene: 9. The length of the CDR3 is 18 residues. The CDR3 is CAISEGTSGELTPYEQYF. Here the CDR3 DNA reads TGTGCCATCAGTGAGGGGACTAGCGGGGAACTCACCCCCTACGAGCAGTACTTC.

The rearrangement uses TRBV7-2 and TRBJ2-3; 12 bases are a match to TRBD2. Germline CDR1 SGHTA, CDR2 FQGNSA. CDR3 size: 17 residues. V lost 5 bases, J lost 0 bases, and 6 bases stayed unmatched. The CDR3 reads CASSPRTSGVSTDTQYF. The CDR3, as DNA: TGTGCCAGCAGCCCCAGGACTAGCGGGGTTAGCACAGATACGCAGTATTTT.

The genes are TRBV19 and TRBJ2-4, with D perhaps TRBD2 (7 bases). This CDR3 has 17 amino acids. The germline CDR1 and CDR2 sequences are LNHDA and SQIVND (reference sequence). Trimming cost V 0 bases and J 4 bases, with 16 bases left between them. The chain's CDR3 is CASSIDPPGGRKNIQYF. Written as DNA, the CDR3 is TGTGCCAGTAGTATAGACCCCCCCGGGGGGCGGAAAAACATTCAGTACTTC. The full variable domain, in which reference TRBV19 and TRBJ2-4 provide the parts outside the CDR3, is DGGITQSPKYLFRKEGQNVTLSCEQNLNHDAMYWYRQDPGQGLRLIYYSQIVNDFQKGDIAEGYSVSREKKESFPLTVTSAQKNPTAFYLCASSIDPPGGRKNIQYFGAGTRLSVL.

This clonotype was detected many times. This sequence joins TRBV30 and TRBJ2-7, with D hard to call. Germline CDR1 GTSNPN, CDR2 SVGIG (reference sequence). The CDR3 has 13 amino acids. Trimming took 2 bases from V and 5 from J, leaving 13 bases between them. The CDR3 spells CAWSSTFRNEQYF. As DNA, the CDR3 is TGTGCCTGGAGTAGTACATTCAGGAACGAGCAGTACTTC.

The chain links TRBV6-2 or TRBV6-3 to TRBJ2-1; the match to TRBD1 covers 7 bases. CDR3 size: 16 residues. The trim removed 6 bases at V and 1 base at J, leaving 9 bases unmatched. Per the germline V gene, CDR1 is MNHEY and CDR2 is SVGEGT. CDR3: CASRPQGSISYNEQFF. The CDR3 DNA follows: TGTGCCAGCAGACCACAGGGGTCGATTTCCTACAATGAGCAGTTCTTC.

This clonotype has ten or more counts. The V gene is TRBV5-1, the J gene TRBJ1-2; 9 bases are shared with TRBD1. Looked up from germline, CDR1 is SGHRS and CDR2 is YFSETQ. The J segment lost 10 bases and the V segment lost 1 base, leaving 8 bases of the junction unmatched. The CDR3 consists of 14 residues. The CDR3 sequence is CASSLFPDRGFYTF. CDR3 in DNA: TGCGCCAGCAGCTTGTTCCCTGACAGGGGGTTCTACACCTTC.